This entry lists 20 T cell receptor beta chains sequenced from one sample in a study of cytomegalovirus exposure and HLA in healthy donors. This PCR relied on a set of 60 Vbeta primers and 13 Jbeta primers. The method was immunoSEQ multiplex PCR; TCRdb's version includes in-frame clones alone and lacks a portion of them. The sample has 190,000 or so clones, 80% seen once. Source material: PBMCs. These receptor sequences come from a boy younger than 18 in good health and CMV-seronegative.

CDR3 region: CASSATSGRDTQYF. As DNA, the CDR3 is TGTGCCAGCAGTGCGACTAGCGGGAGAGATACGCAGTATTTT. The chain joins TRBV6-4 to TRBJ2-3, with 12 bases that match TRBD2. The CDR3 totals 14 residues. CDR1 and CDR2 (germline): MRHNA, SNTAGT. The junction had 1 base not matched to a gene; V was cut back by 4 bases and J by 5 bases.

The rearrangement uses TRBV6-1 and TRBJ1-2; tentatively, D is TRBD1 (6 bases). Between the trimmed V and J ends, which lost 6 bases and 5 bases, there was a span of 16 bases. Germline V CDR1 and CDR2: MNHNS, SASEGT. CDR3 size: 14 residues. The CDR3 sequence is CASSRGQPGYGYTF. The CDR3 nucleotides are TGTGCCAGCAGCCGAGGACAGCCGGGATATGGCTACACCTTC.

The V call is TRBV2, the J call TRBJ1-2, with D perhaps matching TRBD1 (6 bases). V shed 5 bases and J shed 1 base, with 8 bases lying between them. The germline CDR1 and CDR2 sequences are SNHLY and FYNNEI. The CDR3 is 13 amino acids. CDR3 nucleotide sequence: TGTGCCAGCAGTCCACAGGGTAACTATGGCTACACCTTC. It encodes CASSPQGNYGYTF.

The CDR3 bases are TGCAGCGTTGAGGACAGCGAAACAAACTATGGCTACACCTTC. It encodes CSVEDSETNYGYTF. V and J are TRBV29-1 and TRBJ1-2; D is possibly TRBD1 (6 bases). V lost 3 bases and J 2 bases, leaving 13 bases between the germline ends. The length of the CDR3 is 14 residues. CDR1 and CDR2 (germline): SQVTM, ANQGSEA.

This chain links TRBV9 with TRBJ1-1, with 7 bases matching TRBD1. After removal of 2 bases from V and 4 bases from J, the junction contained 5 bases not matched to a gene. CDR1 is SGDLS and CDR2 is YYNGEE in the germline V gene. CDR3 size: 14 residues. The CDR3, as DNA: TGTGCCAGCAGCGTCGGGACAGCTGGCACTGAAGCTTTCTTT. Residues: CASSVGTAGTEAFF.

The chain uses TRBV18 and TRBJ1-3; TRBD1 aligns across 8 bases. CDR3 size: 15 residues. Trimming removed 2 bases from V and 8 bases from J; junction bases left unmatched: 8. CDR1 and CDR2 from the germline V gene are KGHSH and LQKENI. The CDR3 sequence: CASSPRADRAHTIYF. The CDR3 DNA reads TGTGCCAGCTCACCAAGGGCGGACAGGGCCCACACCATATATTTT.

In its sample, this clone was seen a few times. The rearrangement links TRBV9 to TRBJ2-5; tentatively, D is TRBD2 (6 bases). This CDR3 has 13 amino acids. Germline CDR1 reads SGDLS; CDR2 reads YYNGEE. V lost 0 bases and J lost 3, with 6 bases in between. CDR3 in amino acids: CASSVGGEETQYF. In DNA form, the CDR3 reads TGTGCCAGCAGCGTAGGGGGGGAAGAGACCCAGTACTTC.

The rearrangement uses TRBV5-6 and TRBJ2-5; 7 nucleotides line up with TRBD1. The CDR3 is 14 residues long. The V and J ends lost 4 bases and 1 base, in that order; junction bases with no gene match: 4. Germline lookup yields CDR1 SGHDT and CDR2 YYEEEE. This CDR3 reads CASSPDRSQETQYF. The DNA of the CDR3 is TGTGCCAGCAGCCCGGACAGGAGCCAAGAGACCCAGTACTTC.

This clone has more than one count but fewer than ten. This chain connects TRBV2 to TRBJ2-1; tentatively, D is TRBD2 (6 bases). Germline values: CDR1 SNHLY, CDR2 FYNNEI. This CDR3 comprises 11 residues. The germline V and J ends were trimmed by 6 bases and 10 bases, with 10 bases remaining between them. The CDR3 sequence: CASRGRGEQFF. The CDR3 bases are TGTGCCAGCAGGGGGCGGGGCGAGCAGTTCTTC.

The chain links TRBV7-9 to TRBJ1-1, with 11 bases aligning to TRBD1. CDR3 length: 17 amino acids. Germline V gene data show CDR1 as SEHNR and CDR2 as FQNEAQ (reference sequence). With V trimmed by 4 bases and J by 5 bases, 12 bases remained unmatched. The CDR3 nucleotides read TGTGCCAGCAGCTCCCATAGGGACAGGGGGGAAAGGACTGAAGCTTTCTTT. Its translation: CASSSHRDRGERTEAFF.

The V call is TRBV9, the J call TRBJ2-5; 11 positions match TRBD1. Germline-derived CDR1 and CDR2 are SGDLS and YYNGEE. The CDR3 extends over 15 amino acids. V was clipped by 3 bases and J by 1 base; unmatched bases: 2. CDR3 sequence (DNA): TGTGCCAGCAGCGGGGACAGGGGGGCCCAAGAGACCCAGTACTTC. This encodes CASSGDRGAQETQYF.

This CDR3 is CASSQSGSGGADTQYF. The CDR3 DNA reads as TGTGCCAGCAGCCAAAGCGGATCGGGGGGCGCAGATACGCAGTATTTT. J is TRBJ2-3 and V is TRBV14; D might be TRBD2 (7 bases). The V gene's germline CDR1 is SGHDN and CDR2 FVKESK. V was trimmed by 2 bases and J by 4 bases, leaving 16 bases between them. This CDR3 has 16 amino acids.

The chain recombines TRBV7-8 with TRBJ2-1; possible D gene TRBD2, 7 bases. The CDR3 extends over 15 amino acids. Between the trimmed V and J ends, which lost 0 bases and 7 bases, there was a span of 13 bases. Germline V gene sequence: CDR1 SGHVS, CDR2 FQNEAQ. CDR3 sequence: CASSLAGGHWNEQFF. The CDR3 DNA sequence: TGTGCCAGCAGCTTAGCGGGGGGGCATTGGAATGAGCAGTTCTTC.

This sequence joins TRBV19 and TRBJ1-1; TRBD1 matches 8 bases. CDR1 is LNHDA, CDR2 SQIVND, per germline (reference sequence). This CDR3 is built from 16 residues. After removal of 6 bases from V and 3 bases from J, the junction contained 12 bases not matched to a gene. Here the CDR3 reads CASRNLRQGLYTEAFF. The CDR3 coding sequence is TGTGCCAGTAGGAATCTCAGACAGGGGTTATACACTGAAGCTTTCTTT.

The chain employs TRBV21-1 and TRBJ2-5; TRBD1, the table's D call, was not compared with the DNA. TRBV21-1 is labeled a pseudogene. The CDR3 contains 14 residues. Here the CDR3 DNA reads TGTGCCAGCAGCAAAGGTCGACAGAAAGAGACCCAGTACTTC. Translated, it gives CASSKGRQKETQYF.

The count of this clone is one. This sequence joins TRBV7-9 and TRBJ1-2, with D hard to call. The V end lost 2 bases, the J end lost 5 bases, and 12 bases lay between the germline ends. The germline CDR1 and CDR2 sequences are SEHNR and FQNEAQ (reference sequence). This CDR3 is built from 14 residues. CDR3 sequence reads: CASSLTGIQYGYTF. The CDR3 nucleotides read TGTGCCAGCAGCTTAACCGGGATCCAATATGGCTACACCTTC. Full variable domain (rest looked up from reference TRBV7-9 and TRBJ1-2): DTGVSQNPRHKITKRGQNVTFRCDPISEHNRLYWYRQTLGQGPEFLTYFQNEAQLEKSRLLSDRFSAERPKGSFSTLEIQRTEQGDSAMYLCASSLTGIQYGYTFGSGTRLTVV.

This chain joins TRBV19 and TRBJ2-7, with 11 nucleotides matching TRBD2. This CDR3 has 15 amino acids. Germline V lookup: CDR1 LNHDA, CDR2 SQIVND (reference sequence). With V trimmed by 4 bases and J by 0 bases, 2 bases remained unmatched. CDR3 loop: CASSTLAGDSYEQYF. Here the CDR3 DNA reads TGTGCCAGTAGTACACTAGCGGGAGACTCCTACGAGCAGTACTTC.

This chain uses TRBV7-9 with TRBJ1-2; 8 bases line up with TRBD1. With V trimmed by 0 bases and J by 4 bases, 4 bases remained unmatched. This CDR3 comprises 15 residues. Germline assignment: CDR1 SEHNR and CDR2 FQNEAQ (reference sequence). The CDR3 here is CASSLAQTGVYGYTF. In DNA, the CDR3 is TGTGCCAGCAGCTTAGCGCAGACAGGGGTCTATGGCTACACCTTC. The full variable domain, completed using reference TRBV7-9 and TRBJ1-2, is DTGVSQNPRHKITKRGQNVTFRCDPISEHNRLYWYRQTLGQGPEFLTYFQNEAQLEKSRLLSDRFSAERPKGSFSTLEIQRTEQGDSAMYLCASSLAQTGVYGYTFGSGTRLTVV.

To note about this clone: At one of its ends the junction is not consistent with the germline gene, which may arise from a read error. The chain couples TRBV27 to TRBJ2-5; 7 bases match TRBD1. In germline, CDR1 is MNHEY, CDR2 SMNVEV (reference sequence). The CDR3 sequence is 13 residues long. The CDR3 is CASSNRQGESQYF. CDR3 coding DNA: TGTGCCAGCAGTAATCGACAGGGAGAGTCCCAGTACTTC.

This chain uses TRBV7-9 with TRBJ1-1; D possibly corresponds to TRBD1 (5 bases). V was cut by 8 bases and J by 1 base, with 5 bases left in between. Germline V CDR1 and CDR2: SEHNR, FQNEAQ (reference sequence). The CDR3 is made up of 11 amino acids. The CDR3 spells CASQGNTEAFF. CDR3 bases: TGTGCCAGCCAGGGGAACACTGAAGCTTTCTTT.